The present T cell receptor (beta chain) was sequenced within a study of blood T cell repertoires in COVID-19. Participant-reported clinical history was the basis for cohort assignment. The data were produced by immunoSEQ multiplex PCR, yet TCRdb's version contains in-frame clones alone and is incomplete. The sample has 130,000 to 150,000 clones; 85% to 90% are singletons. Sequenced: PBMCs or T cells enriched from blood (not recorded which). The receptor comes from a woman in her thirties with acute COVID-19.

The DNA of the CDR3 is TGTGCCAGCAGCCAAGATTTGGCAGGTCGGGGCTACACCTTC. Its translation: CASSQDLAGRGYTF. The chain couples TRBV4-2 to TRBJ1-2; no reliable D call. The CDR3 length is 14 residues. V lost 0 bases to trimming and J lost 8 bases, with 13 bases between them. Germline V gene sequence: CDR1 LGHNA, CDR2 YNFKEQ.